This T cell receptor beta chain comes out of a study of regulatory T cells in long-lasting Graves disease. CDR3 regions were amplified by Arm-PCR using iRepertoire HTBI primers to build TCR beta libraries. Each CDR3 protein is one row after TCRdb ran MiXCR on the multiplex PCR reads. The sample includes about 560,000 distinct CDR3 sequences, around 16% of them seen just once. V lost 4 bases and J lost 4, with 16 bases in between. This CDR3 is 15 amino acids long. Germline loops: CDR1 MGHRA, CDR2 YSYEKL. The time point here: newly diagnosed GD, antithyroid drugs for less than 3 months. TCR sequences were obtained from RNA taken from PBMCs. This same sample was also taken into another study, of T cells in Graves' hyperthyroidism and ophthalmopathy.

This receptor was identified in a man aged 18-30 years with Graves disease. This sample comprised peripheral blood mononuclear cells (PBMCs), obtained at new diagnosis, from a patient treated with antithyroid drugs. This chain uses TRBV4-1 with TRBJ1-1; D perhaps matches TRBD1 (6 bases). CDR3 loop: CASSLTGTWGTEAFF. The CDR3 nucleotides are TGCGCCAGCAGCCTTACCGGGACATGGGGCACTGAAGCTTTCTTT.